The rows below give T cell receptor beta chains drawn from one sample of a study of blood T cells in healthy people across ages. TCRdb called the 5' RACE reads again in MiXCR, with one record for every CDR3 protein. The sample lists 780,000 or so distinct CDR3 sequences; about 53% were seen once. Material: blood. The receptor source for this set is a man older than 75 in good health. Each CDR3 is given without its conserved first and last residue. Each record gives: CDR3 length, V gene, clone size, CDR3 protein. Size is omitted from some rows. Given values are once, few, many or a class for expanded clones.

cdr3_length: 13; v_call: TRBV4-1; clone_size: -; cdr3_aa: ASSQVIWTSQPQH
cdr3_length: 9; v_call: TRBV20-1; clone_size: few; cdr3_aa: SASVNYGYT
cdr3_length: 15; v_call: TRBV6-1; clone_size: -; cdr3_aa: ASISPGRVSGANVLT
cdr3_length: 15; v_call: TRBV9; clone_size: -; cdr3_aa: ASSVEEGTSGSNEQF
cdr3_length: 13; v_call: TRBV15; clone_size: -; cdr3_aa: ATSRGGLESYEQY
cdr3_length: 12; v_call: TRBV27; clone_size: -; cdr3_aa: ASMYRRLSYEQY
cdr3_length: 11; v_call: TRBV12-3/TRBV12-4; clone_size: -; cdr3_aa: ASSPDRGVGYT
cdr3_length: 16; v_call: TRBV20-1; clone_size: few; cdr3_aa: SARDAGVAGRSGETQY
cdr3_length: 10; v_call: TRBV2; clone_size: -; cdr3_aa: ASLRENSPLH
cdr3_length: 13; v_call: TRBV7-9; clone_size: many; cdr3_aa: ASSLWLAGQETQY
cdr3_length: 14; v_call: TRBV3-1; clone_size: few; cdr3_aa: ASSPEPRTAYNEQF
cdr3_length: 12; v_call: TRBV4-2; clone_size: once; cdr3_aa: ASSQVQTNEKLF
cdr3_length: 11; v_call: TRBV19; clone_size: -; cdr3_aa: ASSQPEARPLH
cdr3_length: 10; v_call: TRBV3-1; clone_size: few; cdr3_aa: ASSQEVGYAY
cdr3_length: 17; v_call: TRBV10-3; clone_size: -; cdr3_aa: AISLTGTSGGASYNEQF
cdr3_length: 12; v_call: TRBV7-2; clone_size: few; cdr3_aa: ASSFGVRSRYAY
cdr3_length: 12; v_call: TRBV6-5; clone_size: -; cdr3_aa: ASRTTGGVQPQH
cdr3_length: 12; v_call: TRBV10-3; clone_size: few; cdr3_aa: AISGQGARDTQY
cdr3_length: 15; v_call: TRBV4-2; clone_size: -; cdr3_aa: ASSQVWTSGRGETQY
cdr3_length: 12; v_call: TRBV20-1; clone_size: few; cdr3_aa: SARTSGRSGEQY
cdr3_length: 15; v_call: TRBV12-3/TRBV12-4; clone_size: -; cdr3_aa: ASSLVSGTGLTGELF
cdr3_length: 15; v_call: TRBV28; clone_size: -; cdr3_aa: ASSLNSWGQGHSEQY
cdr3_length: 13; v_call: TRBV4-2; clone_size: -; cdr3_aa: ASSQEPAPNTEAF
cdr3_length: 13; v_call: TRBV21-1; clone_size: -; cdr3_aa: ASSKCPCYPNEQF
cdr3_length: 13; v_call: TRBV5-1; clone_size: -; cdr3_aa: ASSFLPDAVYGYT
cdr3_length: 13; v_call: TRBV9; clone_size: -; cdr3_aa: ASSVYSTGATEAF
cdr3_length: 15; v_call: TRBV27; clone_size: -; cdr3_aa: ASRKGLAAGGGRYAY
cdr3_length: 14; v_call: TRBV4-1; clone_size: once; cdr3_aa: ASSQPPGRVEEKLF
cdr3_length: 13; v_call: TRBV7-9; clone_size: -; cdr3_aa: ASSSGTSAYNEQF
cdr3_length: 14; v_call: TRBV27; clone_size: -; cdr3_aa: ASSSGWDRYTDTQY
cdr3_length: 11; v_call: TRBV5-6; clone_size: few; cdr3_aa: ASSRVRVTEAF
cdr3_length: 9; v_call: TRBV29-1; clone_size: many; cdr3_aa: SAGGTYEQY
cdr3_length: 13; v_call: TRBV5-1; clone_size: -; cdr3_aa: ASSRLGQGLNEQF
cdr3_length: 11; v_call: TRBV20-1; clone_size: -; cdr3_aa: SAGSNYQETQY
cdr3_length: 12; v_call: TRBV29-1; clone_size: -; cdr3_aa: SVLRRETYNEQF
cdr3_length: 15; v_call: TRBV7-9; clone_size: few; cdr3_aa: ASSHHKDGRFQETQY
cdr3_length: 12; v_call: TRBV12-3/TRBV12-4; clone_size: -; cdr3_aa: ASSLFRGTDTQY
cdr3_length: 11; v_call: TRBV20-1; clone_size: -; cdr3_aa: SAINPGPNEQF
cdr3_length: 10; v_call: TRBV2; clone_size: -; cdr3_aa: ASKRQGNVLT
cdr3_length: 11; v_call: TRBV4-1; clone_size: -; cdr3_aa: ASSQGQRYEQY
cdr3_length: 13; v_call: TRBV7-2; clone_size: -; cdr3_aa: ASSLARDYLYEQY
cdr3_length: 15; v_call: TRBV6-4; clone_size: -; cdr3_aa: ASSDLAGGTLGFEQF
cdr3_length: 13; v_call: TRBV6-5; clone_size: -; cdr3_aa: ASRADRGSGNIQY
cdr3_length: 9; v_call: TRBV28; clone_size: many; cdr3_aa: ASSQGSGYT
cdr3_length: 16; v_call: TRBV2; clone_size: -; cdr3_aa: ASSEGVRDRSGANVLT
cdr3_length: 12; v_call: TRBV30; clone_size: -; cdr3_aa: ACVGPLAKNIQY
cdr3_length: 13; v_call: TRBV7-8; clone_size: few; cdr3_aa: ASSLDRGHNNEQY